A single sample is the source of the 26 T cell receptor beta chains below, sequenced in a study of metastatic and nonmetastatic thyroid tumors. Each patient went into thyroid surgery without having received any treatment. TCRdb reanalyzed the PCR reads via MiXCR. The sample includes about 50,000 clones, roughly 20% of them seen just once. Material for sequencing was blood. These receptors all stem from a female donor with papillary thyroid cancer or a benign thyroid nodule (not recorded which). Some clones in this sample may be carry-over from other donors' samples.

The CDR3 protein is CASRNTRTGGQLSYGYTF. The CDR3 DNA follows: TGTGCCAGCCGAAACACCCGGACAGGGGGTCAGTTGAGCTATGGCTACACCTTC. The rearrangement links TRBV7-4 to TRBJ1-2; 10 nucleotides align to TRBD1. This CDR3 is 18 amino acids long. J was trimmed by 4 bases and V by 8 bases; bases with no gene match: 19. In germline, CDR1 is SGHVT, CDR2 SQSDAQ.

This clone was picked up many times. The CDR3 DNA sequence: TGCGCCAGCAGCTTGATTCCGGGACTAGCGTTCGACAATGAGCAGTTCTTC. Its protein product is CASSLIPGLAFDNEQFF. The chain couples TRBV5-1 to TRBJ2-1; 10 bases align to TRBD2. CDR3 length: 17 amino acids. Germline assignment: CDR1 SGHRS and CDR2 YFSETQ. J lost 5 bases, V lost 1 base, and 9 bases had no gene match. Using reference TRBV5-1 and TRBJ2-1 for the parts outside the CDR3, the full variable domain is KAGVTQTPRYLIKTRGQQVTLSCSPISGHRSVSWYQQTPGQGLQFLFEYFSETQRNKGNFPGRFSGRQFSNSRSEMNVSTLELGDSALYLCASSLIPGLAFDNEQFFGPGTRLTVL.

This clone was found a few times. This chain connects TRBV6-1 to TRBJ2-1; maybe TRBD2 (5 bases). Germline loops: CDR1 MNHNS, CDR2 SASEGT. Trimming stripped 2 bases from V and 9 bases from J, with 14 bases between. The CDR3 extends over 14 amino acids. Here the CDR3 DNA reads TGTGCCAGCAGTGAATTGAGCCGGGGAATTGAGCAGTTCTTC. It translates to CASSELSRGIEQFF.

This clone was counted at least ten times. The rearrangement uses TRBV29-1 and TRBJ2-7, with D hard to call. Per germline, CDR1 SQVTM and CDR2 ANQGSEA. CDR3 size: 11 residues. The ends were cut back, 0 bases at V and 9 bases at J, with 9 bases in the middle. DNA of the CDR3: TGCAGCGTTGAAGAGAAAGGCGGGCAGTACTTC. Translated: CSVEEKGGQYF.

This clone was seen many times. The chain employs TRBV10-3 and TRBJ2-7, with D possibly being TRBD1 or TRBD2 (5 bases each). CDR1 is ENHRY and CDR2 is SYGVKD in the germline V gene. Trimming took 3 bases from V and 3 from J, leaving 24 bases between them. The CDR3 sequence is 18 residues long. The CDR3 is CAISDVKDGGRENYEQYF. In DNA, the CDR3 is TGTGCCATCAGTGATGTGAAGGACGGCGGCAGGGAGAACTACGAGCAGTACTTC.

The chain links TRBV27 to TRBJ2-2; TRBD1 aligns across 8 bases. V lost 5 bases, J lost 6 bases, and 8 bases stayed unmatched. The germline V gene has CDR1 MNHEY and CDR2 SMNVEV (reference sequence). This CDR3 comprises 15 residues. The DNA for the CDR3 is TGTGCCAGCAGTCTACCGGGACAGGTGTCCGGGGAGCTGTTTTTT. Amino acid sequence: CASSLPGQVSGELFF.

The chain links TRBV7-2 to TRBJ1-5; 7 nucleotides line up with TRBD1. Germline-derived CDR1 and CDR2 are SGHTA and FQGNSA. V gave up 1 base and J gave up 5 bases; unmatched junction bases: 5. The CDR3 covers 15 residues. CDR3 coding DNA: TGTGCCAGCAGCTTAGAAGGGGGCCGGGATCAGCCCCAGCATTTT. It yields the protein CASSLEGGRDQPQHF.

This clone occurred many times. The V call is TRBV11-2, the J call TRBJ2-7; perhaps TRBD2 as D (6 bases). The germline CDR1 and CDR2 sequences are SGHAT and FQNNGV. V was trimmed by 0 bases and J by 2 bases, leaving 14 bases between them. CDR3 size: 16 residues. This CDR3 is CASSLDQVVAAYEQYF. The CDR3 region has the DNA TGTGCCAGCAGCTTAGATCAAGTGGTAGCGGCCTACGAGCAGTACTTC. The full variable domain, completed using reference TRBV11-2 and TRBJ2-7, is EAGVAQSPRYKIIEKRQSVAFWCNPISGHATLYWYQQILGQGPKLLIQFQNNGVVDDSQLPKDRFSAERLKGVDSTLKIQPAKLEDSAVYLCASSLDQVVAAYEQYFGPGTRLTVT.

This clone was observed many times. A much larger clone is a single base away; this may be a read error. The same CDR3 can be traced to other DNA sequences in this sample. The chain joins TRBV27 to TRBJ2-7, with D possibly being TRBD1 or TRBD2 (5 bases each). The CDR3 is made up of 13 amino acids. CDR1 is MNHEY, CDR2 SMNVEV, per germline (reference sequence). With 4 bases removed from V and 5 bases from J, the gap between germline ends came to 12 bases. The CDR3, as DNA: TGTGCCAGCAGTTCCGGGACCAGAGACGAGCAGTACTTC. Translation: CASSSGTRDEQYF.

This clone was seen repeatedly, ten times or more. The chain employs TRBV3-1 and TRBJ1-6, with TRBD1 matching over 7 bases. CDR1 LGHDT and CDR2 YNNKEL come from the germline V gene (reference sequence). The CDR3 has 16 residues. V was clipped by 0 bases and J by 11 bases; unmatched bases: 10. CDR3 region: CASSQDRGGGLAPLHF. In DNA form, the CDR3 reads TGTGCCAGCAGCCAAGATCGGGGAGGGGGCCTAGCACCCCTCCACTTT.

This clone came up many times. The gene calls are TRBV5-1 and TRBJ2-3, with D hard to call. The V and J ends lost 0 bases and 2 bases respectively, with 10 bases between them. The CDR3 is 15 residues long. Germline V gene data show CDR1 as SGHRS and CDR2 as YFSETQ. CDR3 coding DNA: TGCGCCAGCAGCTTGGGACCGCGGATCACAGATACGCAGTATTTT. Translation gives CASSLGPRITDTQYF.

As to this clone: A much larger clone lies a single base off, so this may be a read error. The chain employs TRBV5-1 and TRBJ2-5; D remains unclear. Germline V CDR1 and CDR2: SGHRS, YFSETQ. This CDR3 region has 15 residues. The CDR3 nucleotides read TGCGCCAGCAGCTTGGGTAGGGTCGGACCGGCGACCGAGTGCTTC. Translation: CASSLGRVGPATECF.

This clone showed up many times. This chain uses TRBV9 with TRBJ2-3; 15 nucleotides line up with TRBD2. Per the germline V gene, CDR1 is SGDLS and CDR2 is YYNGEE. This CDR3 contains 18 residues. V lost 3 bases and J lost 5; bases outside the gene matches: 10. The CDR3 loop reads CASSEHPGLAGGEDTQYF. In DNA, the CDR3 is TGTGCCAGCAGCGAGCACCCTGGACTAGCGGGAGGGGAAGATACGCAGTATTTT. Full variable domain (outside the CDR3, taken from reference TRBV9 and TRBJ2-3): DSGVTQTPKHLITATGQRVTLRCSPRSGDLSVYWYQQSLDQGLQFLIQYYNGEERAKGNILERFSAQQFPDLHSELNLSSLELGDSALYFCASSEHPGLAGGEDTQYFGPGTRLTVL.

Many counts were recorded for this clone. The gene calls are TRBV30 and TRBJ1-1; D remains ambiguous. The germline V gene has CDR1 GTSNPN and CDR2 SVGIG (reference sequence). V was trimmed by 1 base and J by 2 bases, leaving 8 bases between them. The CDR3 runs 13 residues. The CDR3: CAWSGQINTEAFF. The CDR3, as DNA: TGTGCCTGGAGTGGTCAGATAAACACTGAAGCTTTCTTT. Supplemented by reference TRBV30 and TRBJ1-1, the full variable domain reads SQTIHQWPATLVQPVGSPLSLECTVEGTSNPNLYWYRQAAGRGLQLLFYSVGIGQISSEVPQNLSASRPQDRQFILSSKKLLLSDSGFYLCAWSGQINTEAFFGQGTRLTVV.

This clone qualifies as medium-sized. The chain joins TRBV4-1 to TRBJ1-6; D is perhaps TRBD1 (5 bases). Germline-derived CDR1 and CDR2 are MGHRA and YSYEKL. CDR3 size: 16 residues. Trimming cost V 0 bases and J 9 bases, with 15 bases left between them. The CDR3 DNA reads TGCGCCAGCAGCCAAGACGCCGGGGGAGTTGGTTCACCCCTCCACTTT. Translated, it gives CASSQDAGGVGSPLHF.

This clone was counted at least ten times. Other DNA sequences in the same sample also yield this CDR3. This chain uses TRBV11-2 with TRBJ2-7, with D tentatively TRBD1 (6 bases). This CDR3 is 15 amino acids long. The V and J ends lost 4 bases and 4 bases respectively, with 17 bases between them. Germline lookup yields CDR1 SGHAT and CDR2 FQNNGV. CDR3 nucleotides: TGTGCCAGCAGCTCGGCCTTGACAGGAACTTACGAGCAGTACTTC. Protein sequence: CASSSALTGTYEQYF.

This clone was recorded many times. This rearrangement joins TRBV2 to TRBJ2-5, with 9 nucleotides matching TRBD1. In germline, CDR1 is SNHLY, CDR2 FYNNEI. V dropped 6 bases and J dropped 4; count of bases not matched to a gene: 6. The CDR3 is 14 amino acids. The CDR3 DNA reads TGTGCCAGCAGGCCGGGACAGGGAGGAGAGACCCAGTACTTC. Translated, it gives CASRPGQGGETQYF.

This clone occurred many times. This chain links TRBV20-1 with TRBJ2-7, with 8 bases that match TRBD2. V lost 3 bases and J lost 6; bases outside the gene matches: 1. This CDR3 is built from 11 residues. Germline assignment: CDR1 DFQATT and CDR2 SNEGSKA (reference sequence). The CDR3, as DNA: TGCAGTGCTAGCCGGGGGGGCGAGCAGTACTTC. Its translation is CSASRGGEQYF.

As for this clone: A much more abundant neighbour one base away suggests this may be a read error. This CDR3 is also generated by other DNA sequences in the sample. This rearrangement joins TRBV7-3 to TRBJ2-2; D possibly corresponds to TRBD1 (5 bases). The CDR3 covers 13 residues. With 2 bases removed from V and 8 bases from J, the gap between germline ends came to 9 bases. Looked up from germline, CDR1 is SGHTA and CDR2 is FQGTGA. CDR3 residues: CASSLQGSGELFF. The CDR3 DNA follows: TGTGCCAGCAGCTTACAGGGATCAGGGGAGCTGTTTTTT.

Points on this clone: Compared with germline, one end of the junction differs, possibly owing to a read error. This CDR3 is also generated by other DNA sequences in the sample. The chain is built from TRBV27 and TRBJ2-1, with D maybe TRBD1 (5 bases). Germline CDR1 and CDR2: MNHEY and SMNVEV (reference sequence). The CDR3 runs 16 residues. The CDR3 loop is CASRAEEPSYGNEQFF. CDR3 DNA: TGTGCAAGCAGGGCAGAGGAGCCCTCGTACGGTAATGAGCAGTTCTTC.

This clone was picked up many times. V gene TRBV9 combines with J gene TRBJ2-5, with D tentatively TRBD2 (5 bases). Trimming removed 2 bases from V and 4 bases from J, with 12 bases in between. The length of the CDR3 is 14 residues. Germline CDR1 SGDLS, CDR2 YYNGEE. CDR3 region: CASSVTLVRETQYF. CDR3 DNA: TGTGCCAGCAGCGTGACACTAGTTCGAGAGACCCAGTACTTC.

The table lists this clone with a few counts. Other DNA sequences in the same sample also yield this CDR3. The chain links TRBV6-1 to TRBJ1-1, with D possibly TRBD1 on 5 matching bases. This CDR3 spans 17 amino acids. Germline V gives CDR1 MNHNS, CDR2 SASEGT. V was trimmed by 6 bases and J by 6 bases, leaving 26 bases between them. In nucleotides, the CDR3 is TGTGCCAGCAGCGTACCTGGGGCAGGTTTTGTTTACGCTGAAGCTTTCTTT. This gives the protein CASSVPGAGFVYAEAFF.

The chain is built from TRBV5-1 and TRBJ2-1, with D unclear. Trimming cost V 2 bases and J 7 bases, with 10 bases left between them. Germline V gene lookup returns CDR1 SGHRS and CDR2 YFSETQ. CDR3 size: 13 residues. The CDR3 here is CASSFGRINEQFF. The CDR3 nucleotides read TGCGCCAGCAGCTTCGGACGGATAAATGAGCAGTTCTTC.

There are many counts of this clone. The V and J genes are TRBV7-2 and TRBJ2-2; 8 positions match TRBD2. The CDR3 runs to 18 residues. The V gene end was trimmed by 6 bases and the J gene end by 4 bases; junction bases not matched to a gene: 16. Germline lookup yields CDR1 SGHTA and CDR2 FQGNSA. CDR3: CASRSREGERHFTGELFF. DNA for the CDR3: TGTGCCAGCAGGTCCCGGGAGGGGGAGCGCCACTTCACCGGGGAGCTGTTTTTT.

This clone occurred many times. V usage is TRBV6-1 and J usage is TRBJ1-3; D is undetermined. Germline V CDR1 and CDR2: MNHNS, SASEGT. The CDR3 has 16 residues. The V end lost 6 bases, the J end lost 4 bases, and 19 bases lay between the germline ends. Here the CDR3 reads CASRNGGPITGNTIYF. The CDR3 nucleotides read TGTGCCAGCAGAAACGGCGGACCCATCACAGGAAACACCATATATTTT.

This clone was seen ten or more times. The rearrangement links TRBV27 to TRBJ2-3; weak D call: TRBD1 (6 bases). Germline values: CDR1 MNHEY, CDR2 SMNVEV (reference sequence). The CDR3 has 16 amino acids. Trimming pared 6 bases from V and 2 bases from J, leaving 18 bases between. The CDR3 nucleotides are TGTGCCAGCAGGGGTGGACTTGGACAGTACACAGATACGCAGTATTTT. Translation: CASRGGLGQYTDTQYF.